This T cell receptor (beta chain) was identified during a study of CD8+CD57+ T cells in acquired aplastic anemia. Overall study: The DNA of sorted CD4+ and CD8+ cells averaged around 3.2 ug.

The template used for profiling TCR beta VDJ and CDR3 was genomic DNA. One entry per CDR3 protein, called by TCRdb with MiXCR from the reads. The sample lists hundreds of thousands of distinct CDR3 sequences, 45% to 65% occurring once. Sequencing involved patients with CD8+CD57+ cell expansion previously shown by flow cytometry. Severe acquired aplastic anemia was diagnosed in all patients. Germline trimming cut 4 bases from V and 2 bases from J; bases unmatched to any gene: 6. The CDR3 totals 15 residues. Germline loops: CDR1 SGHRS, CDR2 YFSETQ. The TCR comes from a human donor with aplastic anemia. The V gene is TRBV5-1, the J gene TRBJ1-2; TRBD1 matches at 9 bases. The sequenced sample consisted of sorted CD4+, CD8+, or CD8+CD57+ T cells (not recorded which) from PBMCs. The CDR3 here is CASSGYGQGNYGYTF. CDR3 in DNA: TGCGCCAGCAGCGGATATGGACAGGGGAACTATGGCTACACCTTC.